This T cell receptor beta chain was documented in a study of blood T cells in healthy people across ages (dated by TCRdb to between 2014 and 2016). Some background on the complete study: In model experiments, template switching captured about one uniquely barcoded TCR beta cDNA molecule for every two T cells. Using the same blood draw, the study looked at two additional independent replicas of 1 million unique cDNA reads for two donors, one aged 18 to 30 and the other aged 80 or older. To avoid experimental bias, donors of different ages were randomly spread across the sequencing lanes. The study measured age-related changes in TCR beta repertoire diversity using deep sequencing normalized with unique cDNA molecular identifiers. The donors were divided into four age groups: young (average approximately 17 years), middle-aged (approximately 42), aged (62) and long-lived (roughly 82).

Summary of the overall study and its limitations: Observed TCR beta diversity per million T cells fell roughly linearly with age, and a significant reduction was already apparent by age roughly 40. A strong correlation was found between observed TCR beta diversity and the percentage of naive T cells measured by flow cytometry. The CMV infection status of donors was not known, potentially confounding age-related changes in expanded clonotypes. Estimates of total diversity based on one million sequenced T cells were regarded as lower bounds and as underestimates. Bulk unsorted PBMC profiling prevented conclusive comparison of naive and antigen-experienced compartments. The long-lived group showed more naive CD4+ T cells, fewer expanded clones and increased TCR diversity than the aged group, suggesting age selection.

Systemically healthy Caucasian individuals from Russia, around 39 in total and aged roughly 6 to 90 years, were included as donors. Roughly 10 milliliters of peripheral blood were collected from each donor into EDTA-treated Vacutainer tubes. PBMCs were isolated by Ficoll-Paque density-gradient centrifugation, with at least 7 million obtained per sample. Total RNA, at least 6 micrograms per sample, was extracted from PBMCs with Trizol reagent. The percentages of naive CD45RAhigh/CD27high T cells were determined by flow cytometry on a PBMC aliquot from every donor. This clonotype came up many times. The antigen this receptor binds is unknown. Within one base of it there is no much larger clone, and no base qualities were kept. The V and J ends are trimmed by 5 bases and 9 bases, leaving 14 bases between them. The CDR3 contains 14 residues, cysteine and phenylalanine counted. Just the 42-base CDR3 DNA is kept, in frame starting at base 1. Taken from the germline V gene, the CDR1 and CDR2 loops are MNHEY and SVGEGT.

The library was built by means of 5' RACE. Sequencer: Illumina HiSeq 2500. A second about 7 to 11 cycle PCR used a sample-barcoded 5' primer and a J-beta primer mix. Each TCR beta cDNA molecule received a unique molecular identifier from a template-switch 5' adaptor carrying 12 random nucleotides. Each sample yielded at least 2.5 million CDR3-containing paired-end reads. All of the RNA was converted into first-strand cDNA using the Mint cDNA synthesis kit, with a TRBC-specific oligonucleotide serving as the primer. All cDNA was treated with uracil-DNA glycosylase and then went through a first 18-cycle PCR with the universal primers M1SS and BC2_uni_R. As for the original processing: Normalization of each sample was performed by random selection of 1 million high-quality reads, each carrying a distinct molecular identifier. Reads with shared molecular identifiers were discarded instead of being binned into consensus sequences. MiTCR, run with a Q25 quality threshold and the strictest error-elimination algorithm, handled CDR3 identification, clonotype clustering and error correction. Lower-bound total TCR beta diversity was estimated with a nonparametric unseen species model using Euler transformation. TCRdb reran the public reads through fastp at Q25 and MiXCR, keeping productive beta chains. Records with the same CDR3 protein are collapsed into one entry carrying the most frequent genes and DNA. The V and J calls follow TCRdb's processing rather than the paper's. This sample has about 970,000 distinct CDR3 sequences in its table, and around 54% of those were observed once. About a fifth of the sample lies in the top ten.

Sequenced material: blood. Recombination connected TRBV6-2 or TRBV6-3 to TRBJ1-6; the D segment could be TRBD1, given 6 matching bases. This sequence was found in a woman aged 60-75 years in good health. The DNA sequence follows: TGTGCCAGCAGTACTACAGGGTGGACTTCACCCCTCCACTTT. Translated, it reads CASSTTGWTSPLHF.